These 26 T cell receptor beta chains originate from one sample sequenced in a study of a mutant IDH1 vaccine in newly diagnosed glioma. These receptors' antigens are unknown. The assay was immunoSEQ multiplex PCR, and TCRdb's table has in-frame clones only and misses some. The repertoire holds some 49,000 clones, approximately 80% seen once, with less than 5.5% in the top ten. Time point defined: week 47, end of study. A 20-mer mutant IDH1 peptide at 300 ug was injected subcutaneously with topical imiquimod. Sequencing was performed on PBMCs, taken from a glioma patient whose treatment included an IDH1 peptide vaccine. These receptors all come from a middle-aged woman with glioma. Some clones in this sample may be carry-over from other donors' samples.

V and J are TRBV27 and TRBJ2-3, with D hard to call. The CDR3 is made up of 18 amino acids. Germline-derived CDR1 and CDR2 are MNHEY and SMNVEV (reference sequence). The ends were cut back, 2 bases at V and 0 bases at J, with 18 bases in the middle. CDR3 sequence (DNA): TGTGCCAGCAGTTTAGGGGTAGCTCCGCACACTAGCACAGATACGCAGTATTTT. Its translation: CASSLGVAPHTSTDTQYF.

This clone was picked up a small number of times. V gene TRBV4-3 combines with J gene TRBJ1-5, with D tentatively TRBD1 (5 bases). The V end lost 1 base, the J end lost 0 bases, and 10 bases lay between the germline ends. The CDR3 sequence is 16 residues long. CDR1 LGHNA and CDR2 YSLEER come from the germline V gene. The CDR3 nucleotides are TGCGCCAGCAGCCAAGGGGGACCCGATAGCAATCAGCCCCAGCATTTT. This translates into CASSQGGPDSNQPQHF.

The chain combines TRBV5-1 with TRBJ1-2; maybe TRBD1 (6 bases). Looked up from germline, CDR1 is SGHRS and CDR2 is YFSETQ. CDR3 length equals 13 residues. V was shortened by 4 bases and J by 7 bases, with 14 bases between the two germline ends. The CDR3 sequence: CASSHEGDSGYTF. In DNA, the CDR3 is TGCGCCAGCAGCCACGAGGGGGATAGTGGCTACACCTTC.

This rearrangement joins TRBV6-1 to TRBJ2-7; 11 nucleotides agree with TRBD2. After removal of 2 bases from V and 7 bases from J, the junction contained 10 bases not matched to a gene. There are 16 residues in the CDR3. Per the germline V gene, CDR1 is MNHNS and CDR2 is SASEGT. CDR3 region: CASSEWIAGGPGEQYF. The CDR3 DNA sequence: TGTGCCAGCAGTGAATGGATAGCGGGGGGGCCGGGGGAGCAGTACTTC.

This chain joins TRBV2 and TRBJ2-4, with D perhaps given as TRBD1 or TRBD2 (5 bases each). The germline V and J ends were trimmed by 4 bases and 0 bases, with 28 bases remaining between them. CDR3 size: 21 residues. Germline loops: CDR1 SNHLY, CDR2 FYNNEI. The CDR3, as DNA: TGTGCCAGCAGTGGAGAGGGGATAGAATCCCCTCGTTTCCTAGCCAAAAACATTCAGTACTTC. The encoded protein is CASSGEGIESPRFLAKNIQYF.

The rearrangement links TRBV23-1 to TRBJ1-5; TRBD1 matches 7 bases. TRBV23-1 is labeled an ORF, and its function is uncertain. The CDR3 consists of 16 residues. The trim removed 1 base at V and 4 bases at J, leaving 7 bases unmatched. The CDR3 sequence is CASSQFRTGPNQPQHF. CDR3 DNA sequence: TGCGCCAGCAGTCAATTTCGGACAGGCCCAAATCAGCCCCAGCATTTT.

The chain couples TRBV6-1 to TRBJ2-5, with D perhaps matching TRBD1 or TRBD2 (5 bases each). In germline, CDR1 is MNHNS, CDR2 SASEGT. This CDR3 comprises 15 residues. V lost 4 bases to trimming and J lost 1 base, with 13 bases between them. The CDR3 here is CASSVRGLPQETQYF. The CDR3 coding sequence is TGTGCCAGCAGTGTTCGGGGCTTGCCCCAAGAGACCCAGTACTTC.

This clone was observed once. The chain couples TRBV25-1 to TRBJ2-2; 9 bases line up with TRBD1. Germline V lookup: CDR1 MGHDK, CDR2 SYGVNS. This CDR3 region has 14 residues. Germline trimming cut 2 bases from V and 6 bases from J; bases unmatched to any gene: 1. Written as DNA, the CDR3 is TGTGCCAGCAGTGAAACAGGGGGCTCCGGGGAGCTGTTTTTT. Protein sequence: CASSETGGSGELFF.

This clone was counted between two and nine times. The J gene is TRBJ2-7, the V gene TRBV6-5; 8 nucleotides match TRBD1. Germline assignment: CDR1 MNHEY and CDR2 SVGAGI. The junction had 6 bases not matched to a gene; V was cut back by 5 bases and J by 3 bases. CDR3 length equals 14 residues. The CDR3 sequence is CASSPRTGNYEQYF. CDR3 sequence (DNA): TGTGCCAGCAGTCCCCGGACAGGGAACTACGAGCAGTACTTC.

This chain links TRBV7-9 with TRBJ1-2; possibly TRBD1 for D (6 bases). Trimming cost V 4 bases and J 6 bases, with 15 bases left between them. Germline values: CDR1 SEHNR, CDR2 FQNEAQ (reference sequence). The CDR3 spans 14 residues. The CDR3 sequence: CASSSSGTIHGYTF. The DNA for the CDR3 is TGTGCCAGCAGCTCCTCCGGGACAATCCATGGCTACACCTTC.

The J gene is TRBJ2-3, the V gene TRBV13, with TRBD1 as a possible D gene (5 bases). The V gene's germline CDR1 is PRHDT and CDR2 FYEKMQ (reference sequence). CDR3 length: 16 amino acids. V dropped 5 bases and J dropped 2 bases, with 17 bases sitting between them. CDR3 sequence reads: CASSTPLDKNTDTQYF. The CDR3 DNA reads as TGTGCCAGCAGCACGCCTCTGGACAAGAACACAGATACGCAGTATTTT.

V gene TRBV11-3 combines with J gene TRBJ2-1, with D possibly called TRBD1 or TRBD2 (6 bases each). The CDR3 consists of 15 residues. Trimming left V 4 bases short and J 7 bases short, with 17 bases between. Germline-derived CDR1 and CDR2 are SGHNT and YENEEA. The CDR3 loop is CASSSSGAFGNEQFF. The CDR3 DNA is TGTGCCAGCAGCTCCTCGGGGGCCTTCGGAAATGAGCAGTTCTTC.

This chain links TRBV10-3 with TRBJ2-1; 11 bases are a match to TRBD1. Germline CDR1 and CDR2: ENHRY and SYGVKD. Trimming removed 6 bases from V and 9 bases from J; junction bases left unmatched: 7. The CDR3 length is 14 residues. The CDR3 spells CAISPGQGGAEQFF. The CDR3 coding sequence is TGTGCCATCAGCCCGGGACAGGGGGGTGCTGAGCAGTTCTTC.

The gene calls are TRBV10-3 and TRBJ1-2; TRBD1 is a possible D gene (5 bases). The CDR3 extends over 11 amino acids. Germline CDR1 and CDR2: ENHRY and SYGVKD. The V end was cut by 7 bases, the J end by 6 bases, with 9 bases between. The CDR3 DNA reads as TGTGCCATCATGGGACCAGATGGCTACACCTTC. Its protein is CAIMGPDGYTF.

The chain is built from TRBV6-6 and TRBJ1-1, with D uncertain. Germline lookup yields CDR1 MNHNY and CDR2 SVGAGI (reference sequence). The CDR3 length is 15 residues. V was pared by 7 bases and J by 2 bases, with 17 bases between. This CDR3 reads CASTSAGLSNTEAFF. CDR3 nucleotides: TGTGCCAGCACCTCGGCGGGCCTCTCCAACACTGAAGCTTTCTTT.

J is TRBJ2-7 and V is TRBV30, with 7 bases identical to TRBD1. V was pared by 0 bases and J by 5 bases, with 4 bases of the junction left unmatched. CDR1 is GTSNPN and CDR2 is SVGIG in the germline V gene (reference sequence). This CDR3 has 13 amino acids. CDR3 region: CAWSVQGVNEQYF. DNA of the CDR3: TGTGCCTGGAGTGTCCAGGGGGTCAACGAGCAGTACTTC.

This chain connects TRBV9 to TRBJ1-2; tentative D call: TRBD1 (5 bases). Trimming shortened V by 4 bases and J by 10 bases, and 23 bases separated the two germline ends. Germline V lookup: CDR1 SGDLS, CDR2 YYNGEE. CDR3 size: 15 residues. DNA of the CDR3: TGTGCCAGCAGCCCGGCCAGGGAGTCAGGACTTAACTACACCTTC. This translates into CASSPARESGLNYTF.

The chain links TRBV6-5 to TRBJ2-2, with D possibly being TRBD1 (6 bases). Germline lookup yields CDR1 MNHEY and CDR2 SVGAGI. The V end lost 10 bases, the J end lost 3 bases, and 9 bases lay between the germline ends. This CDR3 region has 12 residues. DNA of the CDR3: TGTGCCACCCACAGGGACACCGGGGAGCTGTTTTTT. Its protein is CATHRDTGELFF.

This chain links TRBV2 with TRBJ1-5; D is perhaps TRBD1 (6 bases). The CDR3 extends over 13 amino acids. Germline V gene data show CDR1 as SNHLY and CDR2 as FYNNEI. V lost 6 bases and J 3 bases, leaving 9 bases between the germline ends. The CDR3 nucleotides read TGTGCCAGCAGCGGGGACAACAATCAGCCCCAGCATTTT. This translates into CASSGDNNQPQHF.

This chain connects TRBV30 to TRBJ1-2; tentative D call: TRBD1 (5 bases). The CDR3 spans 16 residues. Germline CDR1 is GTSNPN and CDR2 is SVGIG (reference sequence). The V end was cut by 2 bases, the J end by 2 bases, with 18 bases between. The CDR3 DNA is TGTGCCTGGAGTATTACCCGGGGCTTCGGAAACTATGGCTACACCTTC. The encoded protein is CAWSITRGFGNYGYTF. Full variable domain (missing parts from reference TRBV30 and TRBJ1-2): SQTIHQWPATLVQPVGSPLSLECTVEGTSNPNLYWYRQAAGRGLQLLFYSVGIGQISSEVPQNLSASRPQDRQFILSSKKLLLSDSGFYLCAWSITRGFGNYGYTFGSGTRLTVV.

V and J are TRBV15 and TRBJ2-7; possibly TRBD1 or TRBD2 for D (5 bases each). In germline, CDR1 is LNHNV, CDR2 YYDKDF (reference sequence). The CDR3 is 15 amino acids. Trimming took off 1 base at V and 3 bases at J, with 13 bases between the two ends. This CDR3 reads CATSRARDPLYEQYF. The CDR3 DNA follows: TGTGCCACCAGCAGAGCTAGGGACCCTCTCTACGAGCAGTACTTC. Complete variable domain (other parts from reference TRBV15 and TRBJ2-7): DAMVIQNPRYQVTQFGKPVTLSCSQTLNHNVMYWYQQKSSQAPKLLFHYYDKDFNNEADTPDNFQSRRPNTSFCFLDIRSPGLGDTAMYLCATSRARDPLYEQYFGPGTRLTVT.

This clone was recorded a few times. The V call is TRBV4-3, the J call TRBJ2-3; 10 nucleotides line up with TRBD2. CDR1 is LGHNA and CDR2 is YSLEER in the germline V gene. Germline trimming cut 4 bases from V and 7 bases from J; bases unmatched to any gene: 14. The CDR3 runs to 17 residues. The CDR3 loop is CASSLGREAGGINTQYF. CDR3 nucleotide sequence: TGCGCCAGCAGCCTCGGGAGAGAAGCGGGGGGGATAAATACGCAGTATTTT.

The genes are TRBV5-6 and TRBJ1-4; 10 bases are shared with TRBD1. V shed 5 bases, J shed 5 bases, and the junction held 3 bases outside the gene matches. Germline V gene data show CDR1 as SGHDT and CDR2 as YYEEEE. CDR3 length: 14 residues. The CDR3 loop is CASSPTGGNEKLFF. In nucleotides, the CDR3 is TGTGCCAGCAGTCCGACAGGGGGCAATGAAAAACTGTTTTTT. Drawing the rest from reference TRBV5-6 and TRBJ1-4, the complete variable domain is DAGVTQSPTHLIKTRGQQVTLRCSPKSGHDTVSWYQQALGQGPQFIFQYYEEEERQRGNFPDRFSGHQFPNYSSELNVNALLLGDSALYLCASSPTGGNEKLFFGSGTQLSVL.

The CDR3 is CASSLGGLAETQYF. As DNA, the CDR3 is TGTGCCAGCAGCTTAGGGGGCCTGGCAGAGACCCAGTACTTC. The chain is built from TRBV7-9 and TRBJ2-5, with D possibly being TRBD1 (5 bases). The CDR3 is 14 amino acids. V was shortened by 1 base and J by 4 bases, with 10 bases between the two germline ends. Germline CDR1 reads SEHNR; CDR2 reads FQNEAQ (reference sequence). Complete variable domain (other parts from reference TRBV7-9 and TRBJ2-5): DTGVSQNPRHKITKRGQNVTFRCDPISEHNRLYWYRQTLGQGPEFLTYFQNEAQLEKSRLLSDRFSAERPKGSFSTLEIQRTEQGDSAMYLCASSLGGLAETQYFGPGTRLLVL.

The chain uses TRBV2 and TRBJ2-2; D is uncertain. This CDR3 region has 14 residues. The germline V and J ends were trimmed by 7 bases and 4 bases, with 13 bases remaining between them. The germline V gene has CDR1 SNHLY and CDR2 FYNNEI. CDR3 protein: CASIDPGITGELFF. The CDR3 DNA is TGTGCCAGCATCGATCCCGGAATCACCGGGGAGCTGTTTTTT.

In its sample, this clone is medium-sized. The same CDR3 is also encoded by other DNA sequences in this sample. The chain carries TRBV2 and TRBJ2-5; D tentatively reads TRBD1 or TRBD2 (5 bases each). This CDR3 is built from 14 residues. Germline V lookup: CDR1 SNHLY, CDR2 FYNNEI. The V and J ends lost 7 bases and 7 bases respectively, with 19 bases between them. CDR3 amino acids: CASTTGPLGVTQYF. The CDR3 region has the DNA TGTGCCAGCACCACGGGACCGCTAGGGGTGACCCAGTACTTC.